The entry that follows covers one T cell receptor beta chain sequence. Data came from immunoSEQ multiplex PCR; TCRdb stores just in-frame clones and leaves some out. Of roughly 280,000 clones listed, around 92% were seen once; the top ten hold approximately 2%. The data are from a study of blood T cell repertoires in COVID-19. Looking at the study overall: Italy, Spain and the United States were the sources of the convalescent and acute COVID-19 samples.

Participant-given clinical history determined each cohort assignment. Recovered status in Cohort 3 required two negative PCRs, clearance, or symptom resolution. Source material: PBMCs or T cells enriched from blood (not recorded which). The clonotype comes from a woman aged 60-75 years who had recovered from COVID-19.

The CDR3 bases are TGTGCCAGCAGTTACTCGACAGGGGATTATGGCTACACCTTC. Translated, it gives CASSYSTGDYGYTF. This sequence joins TRBV6-6 and TRBJ1-2; TRBD1 matches 8 bases. Germline values: CDR1 MNHNY, CDR2 SVGAGI (reference sequence). V lost 0 bases, J lost 5 bases, and 2 bases stayed unmatched. This CDR3 contains 14 residues.